The 9 T cell receptor beta chains reported below all come from one sample, sequenced in a study of T-cell reconstitution after alpha-beta-depleted transplantation in children. Molecular barcoding with unique molecular identifiers was used for the TCRbeta library. Each CDR3 protein gets one entry after TCRdb re-called the PCR reads with MiXCR. The profile shows 500,000 to 750,000 distinct CDR3 sequences, about a quarter of them singletons. Sequencing used PBMCs, obtained before TCRalphabeta/CD19-depleted stem cell transplant. These receptors all stem from a boy less than two years old with Wiskott-Aldrich syndrome, due to receive a stem cell transplant.

The chain's CDR3 is CSARDQWVKETQYF. CDR3 DNA: TGCAGTGCTAGAGATCAGTGGGTAAAAGAGACCCAGTACTTC. The V call is TRBV20-1, the J call TRBJ2-5; no definite D call. V lost 0 bases and J 3 bases, leaving 11 bases between the germline ends. The germline V gene has CDR1 DFQATT and CDR2 SNEGSKA (reference sequence). The CDR3 extends over 14 amino acids.

The table lists this clonotype with a few counts. The chain combines TRBV29-1 with TRBJ2-1; TRBD2 aligns across 7 bases. Germline lookup yields CDR1 SQVTM and CDR2 ANQGSEA. The CDR3 length is 15 residues. Trimming removed 2 bases from V and 6 bases from J; junction bases left unmatched: 10. CDR3 in amino acids: CSVERWTRPFNEQFF. The CDR3 nucleotides read TGCAGCGTTGAACGGTGGACTAGACCTTTCAATGAGCAGTTCTTC.

This chain joins TRBV24-1 and TRBJ2-1; D is possibly TRBD2 (6 bases). The V end lost 3 bases, the J end lost 2 bases, and 10 bases lay between the germline ends. The CDR3 covers 15 residues. The germline CDR1 and CDR2 sequences are KGHDR and SFDVKD. The DNA of the CDR3 is TGTGCCACCAGTGATCGGGGGAGTACCTACAATGAGCAGTTCTTC. It specifies CATSDRGSTYNEQFF.

This chain uses TRBV12-3 or TRBV12-4 with TRBJ2-3; no definite D call. This CDR3 has 14 residues. V was trimmed by 3 bases and J by 5 bases, leaving 12 bases between them. The CDR3 loop is CASSFRRSQDTQYF. CDR3 sequence (DNA): TGTGCCAGCAGTTTTAGGCGGAGCCAAGATACGCAGTATTTT.

This clonotype was recorded a few times. The V and J genes are TRBV12-3 or TRBV12-4 and TRBJ1-2, with 10 bases aligning to TRBD1. Losses at the gene ends were 3 bases for V and 6 bases for J; bases not matched to a gene: 7. This CDR3 is built from 15 residues. The CDR3 region has the DNA TGTGCCAGCAGTTTCGGACAGGGGGTTTTTGATGGCTACACCTTC. This sequence encodes CASSFGQGVFDGYTF.

This clonotype was found a few times. As DNA, the CDR3 is TGCAGTGCTAGAGATGAGGGGCTTAGCACAGATACGCAGTATTTT. It is translated as CSARDEGLSTDTQYF. This chain links TRBV20-1 with TRBJ2-3; D tentatively reads TRBD1 or TRBD2 (5 bases each). Germline V lookup: CDR1 DFQATT, CDR2 SNEGSKA (reference sequence). The CDR3 consists of 15 residues. The germline V and J ends were trimmed by 0 bases and 0 bases, with 10 bases remaining between them.

Only a few counts were recorded for this clonotype. V gene TRBV6-1 combines with J gene TRBJ1-4; D gene ambiguous. Trimming took off 5 bases at V and 3 bases at J, with 13 bases between the two ends. Per the germline V gene, CDR1 is MNHNS and CDR2 is SASEGT. The CDR3 runs 15 residues. The CDR3 spells CASSPKVWANEKLFF. CDR3 sequence (DNA): TGTGCCAGCAGTCCAAAGGTGTGGGCTAATGAAAAACTGTTTTTT.

This clonotype was observed a few times. The chain uses TRBV20-1 and TRBJ1-5; D is unresolved. This CDR3 has 16 amino acids. Germline values: CDR1 DFQATT, CDR2 SNEGSKA (reference sequence). V was shortened by 5 bases and J by 0 bases, with 17 bases between the two germline ends. Here the CDR3 DNA reads TGCAGTGCTGATCCCCCAGGAGCGTATAGCAATCAGCCCCAGCATTTT. It specifies CSADPPGAYSNQPQHF.

This chain connects TRBV20-1 to TRBJ2-1; 9 nucleotides align to TRBD2. The CDR3 sequence is 14 residues long. In germline, CDR1 is DFQATT, CDR2 SNEGSKA (reference sequence). V was pared by 6 bases and J by 3 bases, with 6 bases of the junction left unmatched. CDR3 region: CSARLAEFYNEQFF. In DNA form, the CDR3 reads TGCAGTGCAAGACTAGCGGAGTTCTACAATGAGCAGTTCTTC.